This T cell receptor (beta chain) was captured by sequencing in a study of T cell repertoires in cytomegalovirus infection. Study as a whole: Public TCR beta signatures marked donors with CMV infection and the matching HLA. Study-wide points: The ex vivo response was dominated by HLA-C-restricted CMV-specific TCR beta clonotypes.

The CDR3 length is 13 residues. Germline lookup yields CDR1 KGHSH and CDR2 LQKENI. Deletions cut 1 base from V and 5 bases from J, with 8 bases between. TCRdb reanalysed the reads using MiXCR and keeps one entry per CDR3 protein. The sample records fewer than 300,000 distinct CDR3 sequences, roughly 24% being singletons. This clonotype was recorded a few times. The antigen is undetermined. The clonotype originates from a human donor in good health (CMV status not recorded). Some clones in this sample may be carry-over from other donors' samples. The chain uses TRBV18 and TRBJ1-1; D is ambiguous. Sequencing was carried out using PBMCs. The CDR3 protein is CASSPLRETEAFF. The CDR3 bases are TGTGCCAGCTCACCACTGCGGGAGACTGAAGCTTTCTTT.